This passage covers 11 T cell receptor beta chains from one sample sequenced in a study of T cell changes during pregnancy in multiple sclerosis. Profiled with immunoSEQ multiplex PCR; TCRdb holds only in-frame clones, not every one. The sample holds approximately 89,000 clones, about 94% seen once. The sample in question was peripheral blood, obtained in the third trimester of pregnancy. The receptors stem from a female donor with multiple sclerosis, enrolled in a pregnancy study.

In its sample, this clone was seen once. The CDR3 spells CASSLSLNYGYTF. CDR3 bases: TGTGCCAGCAGCTTATCTCTTAACTATGGCTACACCTTC. This sequence joins TRBV7-9 and TRBJ1-2, with D unclear. This CDR3 has 13 residues. The germline gives CDR1 SEHNR, CDR2 FQNEAQ (reference sequence). Trimming cost V 2 bases and J 1 base, with 5 bases left between them.

This clone appeared once. The rearrangement joins TRBV2 to TRBJ1-6; D may be TRBD1 (6 bases). V lost 7 bases and J lost 0, with 13 bases in between. Germline loops: CDR1 SNHLY, CDR2 FYNNEI. The CDR3 is 16 amino acids. The CDR3 spells CASNLQGPSYNSPLHF. The CDR3 DNA reads TGTGCCAGCAATCTACAGGGTCCCTCCTATAATTCACCCCTCCACTTT.

The chain has TRBV15 and TRBJ2-2, with TRBD2 matching over 15 bases. V lost 3 bases, J lost 3 bases, and 8 bases stayed unmatched. CDR3 length equals 19 residues. CDR1 and CDR2 (germline): LNHNV, YYDKDF (reference sequence). The CDR3 region is CATSRTGLAGGQDTGELFF. The CDR3, as DNA: TGTGCCACCAGCAGGACAGGACTAGCGGGGGGGCAAGACACCGGGGAGCTGTTTTTT.

The genes are TRBV4-1 and TRBJ2-7, with TRBD1 identical over 7 bases. The CDR3 is 15 amino acids. J gave up 2 bases and V 0 bases, and 4 bases lay outside the gene matches. The germline gives CDR1 MGHRA, CDR2 YSYEKL. The CDR3 region has the DNA TGCGCCAGCAGCCAAGACCCACAGGGGACCTACGAGCAGTACTTC. Amino acid sequence: CASSQDPQGTYEQYF.

V is TRBV6-1 and J is TRBJ2-7; 8 positions agree with TRBD1. The CDR3 extends over 14 amino acids. V lost 6 bases and J lost 7; bases outside the gene matches: 11. Germline lookup yields CDR1 MNHNS and CDR2 SASEGT. In nucleotides, the CDR3 is TGTGCCAGCAGACCGGGACAGGAGGTGGAAGAGCAGTACTTC. Translating gives CASRPGQEVEEQYF.

The CDR3 loop reads CASSHGTGWRSRTEAFF. The CDR3 nucleotides read TGCGCCAGCAGCCATGGGACAGGTTGGCGTTCTCGCACTGAAGCTTTCTTT. This chain connects TRBV4-1 to TRBJ1-1; 8 bases map to TRBD1. Germline V gene data show CDR1 as MGHRA and CDR2 as YSYEKL. This CDR3 has 17 residues. V trimming: 3 bases; J trimming: 4 bases; junction bases outside the gene matches: 13.

In its sample, this clone was seen once. This chain connects TRBV18 to TRBJ1-1, with 8 bases aligning to TRBD1. V lost 4 bases and J lost 1; bases outside the gene matches: 5. Germline V gene data show CDR1 as KGHSH and CDR2 as LQKENI. The CDR3 runs 15 residues. CDR3 protein: CASSLGQGGNTEAFF. The CDR3 bases are TGTGCCAGCTCACTAGGACAGGGTGGGAACACTGAAGCTTTCTTT.

V and J are TRBV19 and TRBJ1-5, with 7 positions matching TRBD1. The CDR3 contains 13 residues. The J segment lost 4 bases and the V segment lost 7 bases, leaving 4 bases of the junction unmatched. Germline lookup yields CDR1 LNHDA and CDR2 SQIVND (reference sequence). For the CDR3, the DNA is TGTGCCAGTAACAGGGGTTGGAATCAGCCCCAGCATTTT. Translation gives CASNRGWNQPQHF.

The genes are TRBV27 and TRBJ2-3, with 8 nucleotides matching TRBD1. With 0 bases clipped from V and 4 bases from J, the junction kept 3 bases outside the gene matches. This CDR3 is 15 amino acids long. Germline V gene data show CDR1 as MNHEY and CDR2 as SMNVEV (reference sequence). The DNA of the CDR3 is TGTGCCAGCAGTTTATCGTGGACAGGGTCAGATACGCAGTATTTT. Its protein is CASSLSWTGSDTQYF.

The rearrangement uses TRBV4-1 and TRBJ1-1; TRBD1 might be the D (6 bases). The germline CDR1 and CDR2 sequences are MGHRA and YSYEKL. The V and J ends lost 4 bases and 7 bases respectively, with 13 bases between them. The CDR3 runs to 13 residues. CDR3 region: CASSLMGTLEAFF. CDR3 nucleotides: TGCGCCAGCAGCCTCATGGGGACACTTGAAGCTTTCTTT.

The CDR3 reads CATSRDPLGRVYGYTF. The CDR3 DNA sequence: TGTGCCACCAGCAGAGATCCGCTGGGCAGAGTCTATGGCTACACCTTC. The chain has TRBV15 and TRBJ1-2; no definite D call. CDR1 LNHNV and CDR2 YYDKDF come from the germline V gene (reference sequence). The CDR3 extends over 16 amino acids. V lost 0 bases, J lost 4 bases, and 15 bases lay in between.